This TCR beta chain was obtained from a study of T cells expressing NK-cell markers. Remarks on this clonotype: Antigen unknown.

CDR1 SGHAT and CDR2 FQNNGV come from the germline V gene. This CDR3 has 15 residues. General study points: Certain NKG2C+ T cell clones were expanded, and their HCMV specificity remained unclear.

TCRdb re-called the 5' RACE reads and shows each CDR3 protein once, DNA omitted. In all, the sample yields fewer than 200,000 distinct CDR3 sequences. The origin of this receptor is a woman between 18 and 75 years old in good health. The chain has TRBV11-2 and TRBJ2-3; the TCRdb call, TRBD2, lacks DNA for checking. Material: blood T cells: a sorted CD56 or NKG2C T cell subset, CD4+ or CD8+ T cells, or bulk PBMC T cells (not recorded which). The CDR3 here is CASSLGLAVTDTQYF.